This TCR beta chain was captured by sequencing in a study of early T cells in non-severe SARS-CoV-2 infection. Trimming removed 10 bases from V and 4 bases from J; junction bases left unmatched: 8. The CDR3 has 14 residues. Germline assignment: CDR1 SNHLY and CDR2 FYNNEI. Individual cDNA molecules were tagged with unique molecular identifiers. TCRdb fed the 5' RACE reads into MiXCR, producing one record per CDR3 protein. The sample has around 60,000 distinct CDR3 sequences, around 20% seen once. The receptor comes from an adult who was a healthcare worker with PCR-confirmed SARS-CoV-2 infection or an uninfected control (not recorded which). V usage is TRBV2 and J usage is TRBJ2-1; 9 bases align to TRBD2. This sample comprised whole blood, obtained at baseline. Here the CDR3 reads CAITGTSRYNEQFF. In nucleotides, the CDR3 is TGTGCCATAACCGGGACTAGCCGATACAATGAGCAGTTCTTC. The full variable domain, in which reference TRBV2 and TRBJ2-1 provide the parts outside the CDR3, is EPEVTQTPSHQVTQMGQEVILRCVPISNHLYFYWYRQILGQKVEFLVSFYNNEISEKSEIFDDQFSVERPDGSNFTLKIRSTKLEDSAMYFCAITGTSRYNEQFFGPGTRLTVL.